This T cell receptor (beta chain) was sequenced for a study of beta chain features in type 1 diabetes. This CDR3 is built from 14 residues. Germline CDR1 is SGHDN and CDR2 is FVKESK. The V end lost 0 bases, the J end lost 10 bases, and 13 bases lay between the germline ends. Expressed TCRB transcripts were sequenced because the isolated RNA had all been reverse transcribed beforehand. Method: immunoSEQ multiplex PCR; TCRdb's copy keeps in-frame clones and lacks some. The sample consists of 680,000 or so clones, 10% to 15% of them appearing once. Study-level findings and limits: More deletions and fewer insertions at VDJ junctions were seen in type 1 diabetes patients. Sequencing of cDNA might inflate the share of cells that strongly express TCR. For patients, the naive, central memory and Treg TCRB repertoires appeared more alike than for healthy donors. Moderate yet significant TCRB CDR3 shortening was seen in Type 1 diabetes patients in all four CD4+ subsets. Still unanswered here is whether HLA type influences TCRB rearrangement.

Concerning this clone: Its specificity is not known.

The sequenced sample was naive CD4+ T cells from blood. The V gene is TRBV14, the J gene TRBJ2-1; D not resolved. This receptor was identified in a man younger than 30 with type 1 diabetes. The CDR3 bases are TGTGCCAGCAGCCAAGAGGGTCCCTGGGCGGAGCAGTTCTTC. It specifies CASSQEGPWAEQFF.